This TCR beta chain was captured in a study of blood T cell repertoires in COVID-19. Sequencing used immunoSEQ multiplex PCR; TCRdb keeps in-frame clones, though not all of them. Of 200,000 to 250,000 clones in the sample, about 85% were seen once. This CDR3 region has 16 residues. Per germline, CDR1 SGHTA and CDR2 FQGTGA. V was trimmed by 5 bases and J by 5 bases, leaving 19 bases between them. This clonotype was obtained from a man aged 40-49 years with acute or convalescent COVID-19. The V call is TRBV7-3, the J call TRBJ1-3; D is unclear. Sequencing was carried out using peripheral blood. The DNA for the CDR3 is TGTGCCAGCAGCCCGGTATTAGGTCGGGAAAGAAACACCATATATTTT. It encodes CASSPVLGRERNTIYF.